This T cell receptor (beta chain) was identified in a study of shared clonotypes between healthy human individuals. Findings of the study overall: Between several donors, naive CD4 clonotypes were shared at a level of about 5%.

Germline trimming cut 5 bases from V and 6 bases from J; bases unmatched to any gene: 6. Looked up from germline, CDR1 is LNHDA and CDR2 is SQIVND (reference sequence). This CDR3 spans 13 amino acids. Comment on this clone: Its antigen is as yet unknown.

The protocol was immunoSEQ multiplex PCR, while the TCRdb copy is restricted to in-frame clones and leaves out a portion. This sample yields over 2 million clones, of which approximately 90% are seen a single time; about 0.41% belongs to the top ten. V usage is TRBV19 and J usage is TRBJ1-1; 7 bases are a match to TRBD1. This receptor was obtained from a man aged 18 to 29 in good health. Some clones in this sample may be carry-over from other donors' samples. The sample comprised naive CD4+ T cells from PBMCs. The subset was: CD45RA+ positively selected. CDR3 protein: CASSFRTGAEAFF. The CDR3 nucleotides are TGTGCCAGTAGTTTCAGGACAGGAGCTGAAGCTTTCTTT.